This entry lists 4 T cell receptor beta chains sequenced from one sample in a study of blood T cell repertoires in COVID-19. Sequencing was performed with immunoSEQ multiplex PCR; in TCRdb, only in-frame clones are kept and a portion is missing. The table includes 150,000 to 200,000 clones, roughly four fifths detected once. The sample was peripheral blood. Receptors originate from a man in his forties who had recovered from COVID-19.

J is TRBJ2-3 and V is TRBV30, with D tentatively TRBD2 (5 bases). The V gene's germline CDR1 is GTSNPN and CDR2 SVGIG (reference sequence). The CDR3 is 14 residues long. V lost 1 base and J lost 3, with 11 bases in between. Here the CDR3 DNA reads TGTGCCTGGAGTGGAGCGGTGCAAACAGATACGCAGTATTTT. It codes for CAWSGAVQTDTQYF.

This chain links TRBV5-8 with TRBJ2-1; no definite D call. Trimming took 1 base from V and 6 from J, leaving 20 bases between them. CDR1 is SGHTS and CDR2 is YDEGEE in the germline V gene. The CDR3 is made up of 17 amino acids. The CDR3 sequence is CASSLSQAGFSRNEQFF. For the CDR3, the DNA is TGTGCCAGCAGCTTGAGTCAGGCAGGCTTTAGTCGCAATGAGCAGTTCTTC.

This chain links TRBV2 with TRBJ1-2; TRBD1 matches 7 bases. Germline CDR1 reads SNHLY; CDR2 reads FYNNEI. This CDR3 has 15 amino acids. Trimming removed 3 bases from V and 6 bases from J; junction bases left unmatched: 10. CDR3 nucleotides: TGTGCCAGCAGTGATGGCAGACAGGGCCTCAATGGCTACACCTTC. Encoded protein: CASSDGRQGLNGYTF.

To note about this clone: This specimen includes other DNA sequences encoding the same CDR3. This rearrangement joins TRBV28 to TRBJ1-4; 12 bases agree with TRBD1. CDR1 is MDHEN and CDR2 is SYDVKM in the germline V gene. This CDR3 region has 14 residues. The J segment lost 5 bases and the V segment lost 5 bases, leaving 0 bases of the junction unmatched. In DNA, the CDR3 is TGTGCCAGCAGTGGGACAGGGGGCAATGAAAAACTGTTTTTT. Its translation: CASSGTGGNEKLFF.